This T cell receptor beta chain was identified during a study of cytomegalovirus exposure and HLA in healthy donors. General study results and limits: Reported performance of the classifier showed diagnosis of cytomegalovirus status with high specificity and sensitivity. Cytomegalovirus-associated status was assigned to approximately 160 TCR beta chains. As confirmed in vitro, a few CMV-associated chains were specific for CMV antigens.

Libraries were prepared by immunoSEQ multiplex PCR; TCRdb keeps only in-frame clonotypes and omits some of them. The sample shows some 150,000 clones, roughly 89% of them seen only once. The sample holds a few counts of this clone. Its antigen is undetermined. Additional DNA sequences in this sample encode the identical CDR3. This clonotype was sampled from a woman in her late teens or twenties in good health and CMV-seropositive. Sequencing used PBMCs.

CDR3 sequence reads: CATSRGQLNQPQHF. As DNA, the CDR3 is TGTGCCACCAGCAGAGGACAGCTGAATCAGCCCCAGCATTTT. The chain is built from TRBV15 and TRBJ1-5; D might be TRBD1 (5 bases). The CDR3 runs to 14 residues. V dropped 1 base and J dropped 4 bases, with 8 bases sitting between them. CDR1 and CDR2 (germline): LNHNV, YYDKDF (reference sequence).